One and the same sample provided the 10 T cell receptor beta chains below, sequenced in a study of early T cells in non-severe SARS-CoV-2 infection. TCRdb recomputed calls from the 5' RACE reads with MiXCR, one row per CDR3 protein. The repertoire holds some 67,000 distinct CDR3 sequences, with more than 8% as singletons. The input for sequencing was whole blood, taken at baseline. The receptor set was obtained from an adult who was a healthcare worker with PCR-confirmed SARS-CoV-2 infection or an uninfected control (not recorded which).

This clonotype has ten or more counts. The V gene is TRBV20-1, the J gene TRBJ1-6; D not resolved. The CDR3 runs 12 residues. Trimming stripped 1 base from V and 7 bases from J, with 5 bases between. Germline CDR1 and CDR2: DFQATT and SNEGSKA (reference sequence). The CDR3 DNA reads as TGCAGTGCTAGAGGTAGCAATTCACCCCTCCACTTT. It is translated as CSARGSNSPLHF.

In its sample, this clonotype was seen many times. V usage is TRBV27 and J usage is TRBJ2-5, with TRBD1 matching 8 bases. CDR1 and CDR2 from the germline V gene are MNHEY and SMNVEV (reference sequence). The V gene end was trimmed by 9 bases and the J gene end by 5 bases; junction bases not matched to a gene: 11. This CDR3 is 14 amino acids long. CDR3 coding DNA: TGTGCCAGTCGAACCAGGGGGCGTGGGGAGACCCAGTACTTC. Protein: CASRTRGRGETQYF.

This clonotype was found a few times. The chain recombines TRBV7-6 with TRBJ1-2, with a weak D call TRBD1 (5 bases). Trimming removed 1 base from V and 7 bases from J, with 10 bases in between. Germline V gene data show CDR1 as SGHVS and CDR2 as FNYEAQ. The CDR3 contains 13 residues. The DNA for the CDR3 is TGTGCCAGCAGCTTAGACGGGGGTTCTGGCTACACCTTC. Its translation: CASSLDGGSGYTF.

The chain has TRBV20-1 and TRBJ2-2, with D possibly matching TRBD2 (5 bases). The germline V gene has CDR1 DFQATT and CDR2 SNEGSKA (reference sequence). With 3 bases removed from V and 0 bases from J, the gap between germline ends came to 5 bases. CDR3 length equals 13 residues. CDR3: CSASGTNTGELFF. Here the CDR3 DNA reads TGCAGTGCTAGCGGGACGAACACCGGGGAGCTGTTTTTT.

The table lists this clonotype with many counts. V and J are TRBV24-1 and TRBJ2-2; 7 bases match TRBD1. CDR1 KGHDR and CDR2 SFDVKD come from the germline V gene. Trimming took 2 bases from V and 6 from J; bases not matched to a gene: 2. The CDR3 is made up of 14 amino acids. CDR3 loop: CATSDSGQAGELFF. The CDR3 coding sequence is TGTGCCACCAGTGATTCCGGACAGGCCGGGGAGCTGTTTTTT.

This clonotype was picked up many times. The gene calls are TRBV9 and TRBJ2-3; D is ambiguous. Germline assignment: CDR1 SGDLS and CDR2 YYNGEE. The V end was cut by 0 bases, the J end by 5 bases, with 10 bases between. This CDR3 has 14 amino acids. CDR3 amino acids: CASSVVPSEDTQYF. The CDR3 nucleotides are TGTGCCAGCAGCGTAGTCCCATCCGAAGATACGCAGTATTTT. Combining the CDR3 with reference TRBV9 and TRBJ2-3 gives the whole variable domain DSGVTQTPKHLITATGQRVTLRCSPRSGDLSVYWYQQSLDQGLQFLIQYYNGEERAKGNILERFSAQQFPDLHSELNLSSLELGDSALYFCASSVVPSEDTQYFGPGTRLTVL.

This clonotype was observed at least ten times. The V gene is TRBV7-2, the J gene TRBJ2-2; unclear D gene. Germline values: CDR1 SGHTA, CDR2 FQGNSA. The CDR3 is made up of 12 amino acids. The V end lost 4 bases, the J end lost 5 bases, and 5 bases lay between the germline ends. CDR3 sequence reads: CASSSNTGELFF. The DNA of the CDR3 is TGTGCCAGCAGCTCTAATACCGGGGAGCTGTTTTTT.

This clonotype came up many times. The chain carries TRBV25-1 and TRBJ1-5; D remains ambiguous. This CDR3 has 13 residues. V lost 3 bases, J lost 4 bases, and 7 bases lay in between. The V gene's germline CDR1 is MGHDK and CDR2 SYGVNS. Here the CDR3 reads CASSEMGNQPQHF. CDR3 DNA sequence: TGTGCCAGCAGTGAGATGGGGAATCAGCCCCAGCATTTT.

By its share, this clonotype is medium-sized. V and J are TRBV29-1 and TRBJ1-1; a weak D match, TRBD1 (5 bases). CDR3 length: 13 amino acids. V lost 4 bases and J 4 bases, leaving 13 bases between the germline ends. CDR1 is SQVTM, CDR2 ANQGSEA, per germline. CDR3 in amino acids: CSVGGIQGTEAFF. The CDR3 DNA sequence: TGCAGCGTTGGGGGGATCCAAGGCACTGAAGCTTTCTTT.

This clonotype was counted ten times or more. The DNA of the CDR3 is TGTGCCAGCAGTTTACAGCAAATGACCGGGGAGCTGTTTTTT. Protein product: CASSLQQMTGELFF. V and J are TRBV28 and TRBJ2-2; the D is unclear. The CDR3 is made up of 14 amino acids. In germline, CDR1 is MDHEN, CDR2 SYDVKM. Trimming cost V 2 bases and J 5 bases, with 9 bases left between them.